This T cell receptor beta chain was sequenced during a study of T cells after yellow fever vaccination. This clonotype was detected many times. Antigen unknown. Findings and caveats of the study: Once the booster was given, most primary-vaccination clones reappeared, at around 96% for CD4 and roughly 91% for CD8.

V lost 4 bases, J lost 0 bases, and 10 bases lay in between. The CDR3 is made up of 15 amino acids. From germline, CDR1 is KGHSH and CDR2 LQKENI. MiXCR, applied by TCRdb to the 5' RACE reads, yields one record per CDR3 protein. The sample lists around 310,000 distinct CDR3 sequences; 7.5% to 9% were seen once. The rearrangement joins TRBV18 to TRBJ2-1; D is ambiguous. The sequence was collected from a man between 18 and 29 years old who received the YFV17D yellow fever vaccine. This material consisted of PBMCs, taken on the day of the first yellow fever vaccination. CDR3 region: CASSRLAASYNEQFF. CDR3 bases: TGTGCCAGCTCACGATTGGCGGCCTCCTACAATGAGCAGTTCTTC.